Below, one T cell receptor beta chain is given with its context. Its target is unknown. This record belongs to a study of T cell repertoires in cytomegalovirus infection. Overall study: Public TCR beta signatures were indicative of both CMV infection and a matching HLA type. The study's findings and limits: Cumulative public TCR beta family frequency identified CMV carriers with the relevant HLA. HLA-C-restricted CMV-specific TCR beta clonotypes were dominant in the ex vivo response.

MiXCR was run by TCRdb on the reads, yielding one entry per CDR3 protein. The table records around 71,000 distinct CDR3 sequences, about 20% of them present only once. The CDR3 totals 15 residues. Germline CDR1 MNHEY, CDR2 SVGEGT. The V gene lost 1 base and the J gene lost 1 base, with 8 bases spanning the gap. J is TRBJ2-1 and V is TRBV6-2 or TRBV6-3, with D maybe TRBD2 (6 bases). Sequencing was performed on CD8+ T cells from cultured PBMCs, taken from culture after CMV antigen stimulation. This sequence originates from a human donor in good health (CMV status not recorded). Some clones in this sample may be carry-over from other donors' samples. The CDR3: CASSYYGLSYNEQFF. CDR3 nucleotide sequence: TGTGCCAGCAGTTACTACGGACTATCCTACAATGAGCAGTTCTTC.